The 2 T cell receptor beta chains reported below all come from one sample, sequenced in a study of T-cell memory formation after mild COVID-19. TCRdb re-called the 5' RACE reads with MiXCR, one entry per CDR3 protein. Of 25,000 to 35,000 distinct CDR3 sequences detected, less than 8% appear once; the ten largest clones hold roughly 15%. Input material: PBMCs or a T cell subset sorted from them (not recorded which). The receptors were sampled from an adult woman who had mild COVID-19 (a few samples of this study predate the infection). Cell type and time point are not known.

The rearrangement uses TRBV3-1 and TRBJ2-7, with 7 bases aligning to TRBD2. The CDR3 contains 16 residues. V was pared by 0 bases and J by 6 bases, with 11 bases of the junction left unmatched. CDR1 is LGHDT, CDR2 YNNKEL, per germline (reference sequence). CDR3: CASSQERALAAVEQYF. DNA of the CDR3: TGTGCCAGCAGCCAAGAGAGGGCGCTAGCGGCTGTCGAGCAGTACTTC.

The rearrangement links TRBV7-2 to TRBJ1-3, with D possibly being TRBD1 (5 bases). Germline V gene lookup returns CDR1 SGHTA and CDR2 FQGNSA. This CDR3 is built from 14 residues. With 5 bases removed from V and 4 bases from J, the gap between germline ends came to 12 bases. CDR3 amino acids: CASSPAGYGNTIYF. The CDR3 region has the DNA TGTGCCAGCAGCCCAGCAGGGTACGGAAACACCATATATTTT.